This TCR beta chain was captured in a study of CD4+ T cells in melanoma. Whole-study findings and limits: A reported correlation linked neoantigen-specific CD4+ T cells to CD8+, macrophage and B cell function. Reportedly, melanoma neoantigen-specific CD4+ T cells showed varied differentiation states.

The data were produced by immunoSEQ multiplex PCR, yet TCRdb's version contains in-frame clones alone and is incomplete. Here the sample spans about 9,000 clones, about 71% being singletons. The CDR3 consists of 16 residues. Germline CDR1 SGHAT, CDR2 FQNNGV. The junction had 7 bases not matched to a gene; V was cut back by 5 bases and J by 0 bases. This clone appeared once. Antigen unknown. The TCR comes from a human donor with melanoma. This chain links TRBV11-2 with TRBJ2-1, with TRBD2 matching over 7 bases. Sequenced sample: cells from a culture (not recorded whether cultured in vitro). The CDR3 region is CASSGRAGSSYNEQFF. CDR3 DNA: TGTGCCAGCAGCGGAAGAGCGGGGAGCTCCTACAATGAGCAGTTCTTC.